This T cell receptor (beta chain) comes out of a study of T cells in Graves' hyperthyroidism and ophthalmopathy. TCR beta CDR3 sequences were amplified from RNA transcripts. In the first-round RT-PCR of the TCR CDR3, the HTBI primer set was used. TCRdb re-derived calls from the multiplex PCR reads in MiXCR, one entry per CDR3 protein. The sample lists more than 450,000 distinct CDR3 sequences, 20% occurring once. The CDR3 totals 13 residues. CDR1 MGHDK and CDR2 SYGVNS come from the germline V gene. V lost 0 bases, J lost 6 bases, and 8 bases lay in between. The rearrangement uses TRBV25-1 and TRBJ1-2, with D unresolved. Source material: blood. This receptor was identified in a man aged 40-55 years with Graves' ophthalmopathy. DNA for the CDR3: TGTGCCAGCAGTGAATATCACAGAGATGGCTACACCTTC. It encodes CASSEYHRDGYTF.